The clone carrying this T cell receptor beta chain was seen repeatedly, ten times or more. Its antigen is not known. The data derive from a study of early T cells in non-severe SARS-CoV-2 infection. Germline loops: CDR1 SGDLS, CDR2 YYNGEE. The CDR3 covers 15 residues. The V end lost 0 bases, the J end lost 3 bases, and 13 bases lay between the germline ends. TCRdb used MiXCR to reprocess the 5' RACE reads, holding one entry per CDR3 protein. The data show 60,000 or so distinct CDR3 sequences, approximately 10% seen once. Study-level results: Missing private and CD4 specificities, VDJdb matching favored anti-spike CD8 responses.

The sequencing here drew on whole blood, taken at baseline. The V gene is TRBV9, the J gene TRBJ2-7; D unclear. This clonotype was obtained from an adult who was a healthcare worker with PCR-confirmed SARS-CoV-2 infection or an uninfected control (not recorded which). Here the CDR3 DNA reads TGTGCCAGCAGCGTAGGGAGCGCTACCGACTACGAGCAGTACTTC. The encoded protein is CASSVGSATDYEQYF.